This T cell receptor (beta chain) emerged from a study of shared clonotypes between healthy human individuals. The assay was immunoSEQ multiplex PCR, and TCRdb's table has in-frame clones only and misses some. The top ten clones hold more than 0.35% of a sample with about 2.4 million clones, 80% to 95% of them seen once. Trimming removed 6 bases from V and 5 bases from J; junction bases left unmatched: 5. Germline CDR1 is SEHNR and CDR2 is FQNEAQ (reference sequence). This CDR3 has 13 amino acids. About this clone: Other DNA sequences from this sample encode an identical CDR3 as well.

The J gene is TRBJ2-5, the V gene TRBV7-9, with 8 bases matching TRBD2. Sequencing was performed on naive CD4+ T cells from PBMCs. Subset denoted: CD45RA+ positively selected. The sequence derives from a man between 18 and 35 years old in good health. Some clones in this sample may be carry-over from other donors' samples. CDR3 nucleotides: TGTGCCAGCAGTTTAAGCGGGAGTGAGACCCAGTACTTC. Translated, it gives CASSLSGSETQYF.